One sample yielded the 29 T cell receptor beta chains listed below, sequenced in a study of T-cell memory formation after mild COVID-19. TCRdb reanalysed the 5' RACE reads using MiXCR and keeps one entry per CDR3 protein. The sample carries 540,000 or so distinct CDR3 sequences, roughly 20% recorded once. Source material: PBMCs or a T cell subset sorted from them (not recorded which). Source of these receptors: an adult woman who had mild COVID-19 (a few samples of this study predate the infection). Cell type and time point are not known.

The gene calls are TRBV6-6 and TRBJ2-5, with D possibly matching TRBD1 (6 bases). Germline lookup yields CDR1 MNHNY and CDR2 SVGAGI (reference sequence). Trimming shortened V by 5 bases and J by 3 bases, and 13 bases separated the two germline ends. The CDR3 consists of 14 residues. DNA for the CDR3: TGTGCCAGCAGTCATCGGGACATCAAAGAGACCCAGTACTTC. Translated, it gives CASSHRDIKETQYF.

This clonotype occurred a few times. The CDR3 bases are TGTGCCAGCAGCTTAGCCAGGGTTGAGACCCAGTACTTC. It specifies CASSLARVETQYF. The V and J genes are TRBV7-9 and TRBJ2-5; D is perhaps TRBD1 (5 bases). The germline V gene has CDR1 SEHNR and CDR2 FQNEAQ (reference sequence). This CDR3 is built from 13 residues. V lost 0 bases to trimming and J lost 5 bases, with 7 bases between them.

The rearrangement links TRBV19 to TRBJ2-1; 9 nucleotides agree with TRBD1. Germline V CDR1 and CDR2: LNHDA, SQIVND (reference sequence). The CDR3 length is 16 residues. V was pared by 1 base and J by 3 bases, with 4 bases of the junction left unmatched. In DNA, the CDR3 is TGTGCCAGTAGTATAGGGGGGACAGGGAGCTACAATGAGCAGTTCTTC. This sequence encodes CASSIGGTGSYNEQFF.

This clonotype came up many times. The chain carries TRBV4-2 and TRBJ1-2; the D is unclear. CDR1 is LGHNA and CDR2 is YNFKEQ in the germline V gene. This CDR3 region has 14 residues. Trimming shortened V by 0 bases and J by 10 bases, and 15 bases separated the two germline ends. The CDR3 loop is CASSQEGGVVLYTF. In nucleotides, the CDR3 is TGTGCCAGCAGCCAAGAGGGTGGGGTCGTCCTCTACACCTTC.

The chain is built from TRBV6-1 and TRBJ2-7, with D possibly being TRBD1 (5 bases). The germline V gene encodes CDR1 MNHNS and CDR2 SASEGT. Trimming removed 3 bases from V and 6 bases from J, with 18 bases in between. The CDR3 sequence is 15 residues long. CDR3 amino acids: CASSDGWQGPLEQYF. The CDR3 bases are TGTGCCAGCAGTGATGGGTGGCAGGGCCCACTCGAGCAGTACTTC.

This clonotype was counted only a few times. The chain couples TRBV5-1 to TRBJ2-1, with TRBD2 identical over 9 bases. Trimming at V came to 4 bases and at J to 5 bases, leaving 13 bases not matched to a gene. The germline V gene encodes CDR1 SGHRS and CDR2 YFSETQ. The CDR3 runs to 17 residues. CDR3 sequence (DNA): TGCGCCAGCAGCCTTTCGTTTAGCGGGAGCGGGAACAATGAGCAGTTCTTC. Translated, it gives CASSLSFSGSGNNEQFF. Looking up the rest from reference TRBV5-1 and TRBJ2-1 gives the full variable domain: KAGVTQTPRYLIKTRGQQVTLSCSPISGHRSVSWYQQTPGQGLQFLFEYFSETQRNKGNFPGRFSGRQFSNSRSEMNVSTLELGDSALYLCASSLSFSGSGNNEQFFGPGTRLTVL.

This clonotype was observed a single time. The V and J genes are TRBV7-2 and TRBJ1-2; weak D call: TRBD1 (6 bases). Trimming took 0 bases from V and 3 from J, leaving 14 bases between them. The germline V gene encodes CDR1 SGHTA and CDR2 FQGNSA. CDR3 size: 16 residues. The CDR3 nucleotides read TGTGCCAGCAGCTTAGCCTCAGGGGCGGGGGACTATGGCTACACCTTC. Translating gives CASSLASGAGDYGYTF.

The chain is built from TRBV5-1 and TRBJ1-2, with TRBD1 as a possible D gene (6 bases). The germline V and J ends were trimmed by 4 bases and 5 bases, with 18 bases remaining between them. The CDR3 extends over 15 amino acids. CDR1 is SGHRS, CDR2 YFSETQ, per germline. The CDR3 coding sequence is TGCGCCAGCAGCCTGCTTGGGGGGCCGGGGTATGGCTACACCTTC. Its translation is CASSLLGGPGYGYTF.

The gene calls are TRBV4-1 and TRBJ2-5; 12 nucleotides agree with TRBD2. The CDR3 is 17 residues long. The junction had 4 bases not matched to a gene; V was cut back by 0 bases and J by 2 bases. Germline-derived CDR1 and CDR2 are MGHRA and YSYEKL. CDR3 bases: TGCGCCAGCAGCCAAGAGGGACTAGCGGGTTTTCAAGAGACCCAGTACTTC. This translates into CASSQEGLAGFQETQYF.

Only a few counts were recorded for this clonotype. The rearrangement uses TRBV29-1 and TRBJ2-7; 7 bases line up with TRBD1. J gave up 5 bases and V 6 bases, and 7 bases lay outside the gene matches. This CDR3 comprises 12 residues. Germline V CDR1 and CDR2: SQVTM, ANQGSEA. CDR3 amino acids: CSVTDRVDEQYF. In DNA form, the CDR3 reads TGCAGCGTAACTGACAGGGTCGACGAGCAGTACTTC.

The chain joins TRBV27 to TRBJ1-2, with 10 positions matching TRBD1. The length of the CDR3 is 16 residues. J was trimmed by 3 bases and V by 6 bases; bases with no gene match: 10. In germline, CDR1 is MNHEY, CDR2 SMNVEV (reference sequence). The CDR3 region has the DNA TGTGCCAGCAGCGGTACCCGGACAGGGGGAGACTATGGCTACACCTTC. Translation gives CASSGTRTGGDYGYTF.

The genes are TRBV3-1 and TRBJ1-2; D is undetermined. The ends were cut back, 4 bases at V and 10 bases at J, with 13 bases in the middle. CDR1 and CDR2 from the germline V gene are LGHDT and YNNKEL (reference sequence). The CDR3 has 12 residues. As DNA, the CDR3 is TGTGCCAGCAGCCTTTCCCGGGCCCCCTACACCTTC. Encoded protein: CASSLSRAPYTF.

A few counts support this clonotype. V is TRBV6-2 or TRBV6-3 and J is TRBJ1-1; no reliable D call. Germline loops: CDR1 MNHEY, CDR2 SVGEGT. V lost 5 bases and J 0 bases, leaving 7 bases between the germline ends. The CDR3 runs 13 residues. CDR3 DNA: TGTGCCAGCAGTGGGATGGTGAACACTGAAGCTTTCTTT. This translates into CASSGMVNTEAFF.

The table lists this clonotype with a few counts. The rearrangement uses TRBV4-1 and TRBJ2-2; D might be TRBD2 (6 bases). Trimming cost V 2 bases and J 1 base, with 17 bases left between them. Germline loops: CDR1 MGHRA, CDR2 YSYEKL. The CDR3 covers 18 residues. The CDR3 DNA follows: TGCGCCAGCAGCCAAAGCTACGGGGGACTGGAGAACACCGGGGAGCTGTTTTTT. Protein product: CASSQSYGGLENTGELFF.

The CDR3 nucleotides are TGTGCCAGCAGTTATACAGTGAGCACTGAAGCTTTCTTT. The encoded protein is CASSYTVSTEAFF. The chain uses TRBV6-1 and TRBJ1-1; no reliable D call. Germline CDR1 reads MNHNS; CDR2 reads SASEGT. Deletions cut 5 bases from V and 4 bases from J, with 11 bases between. The CDR3 runs to 13 residues.

This CDR3 reads CATQPDRVNYGYTF. DNA for the CDR3: TGCGCCACCCAACCGGACAGGGTTAACTATGGCTACACCTTC. The chain is built from TRBV5-1 and TRBJ1-2; 8 bases map to TRBD1. V dropped 9 bases and J dropped 1; count of bases not matched to a gene: 8. Germline loops: CDR1 SGHRS, CDR2 YFSETQ. The CDR3 contains 14 residues. The variable domain in full, with the rest retrieved from reference TRBV5-1 and TRBJ1-2, is KAGVTQTPRYLIKTRGQQVTLSCSPISGHRSVSWYQQTPGQGLQFLFEYFSETQRNKGNFPGRFSGRQFSNSRSEMNVSTLELGDSALYLCATQPDRVNYGYTFGSGTRLTVV.

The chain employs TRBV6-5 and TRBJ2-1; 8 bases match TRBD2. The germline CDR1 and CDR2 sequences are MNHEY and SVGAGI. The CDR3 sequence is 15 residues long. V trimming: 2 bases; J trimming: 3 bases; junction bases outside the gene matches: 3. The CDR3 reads CASSYSGRDYNEQFF. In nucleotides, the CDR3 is TGTGCCAGCAGTTACAGCGGGAGAGACTACAATGAGCAGTTCTTC.

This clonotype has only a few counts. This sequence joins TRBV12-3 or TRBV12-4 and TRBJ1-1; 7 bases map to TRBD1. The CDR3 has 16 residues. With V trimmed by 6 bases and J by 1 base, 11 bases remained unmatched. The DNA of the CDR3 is TGTGCCAGCAGCCTTGGCTTGGGGACAGAGAACACTGAAGCTTTCTTT. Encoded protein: CASSLGLGTENTEAFF.

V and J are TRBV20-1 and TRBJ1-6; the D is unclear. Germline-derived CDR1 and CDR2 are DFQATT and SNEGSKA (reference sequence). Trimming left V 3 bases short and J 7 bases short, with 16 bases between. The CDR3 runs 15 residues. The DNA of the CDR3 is TGCAGTGCTAGCGACTTTAGAGCATCAAATTCACCCCTCCACTTT. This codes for CSASDFRASNSPLHF.

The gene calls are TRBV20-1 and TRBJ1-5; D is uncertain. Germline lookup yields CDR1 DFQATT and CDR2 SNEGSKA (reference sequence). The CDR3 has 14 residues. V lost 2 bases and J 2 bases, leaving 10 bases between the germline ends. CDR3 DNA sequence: TGCAGTGCTAGACCCACGGCGGGCAATCAGCCCCAGCATTTT. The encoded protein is CSARPTAGNQPQHF.

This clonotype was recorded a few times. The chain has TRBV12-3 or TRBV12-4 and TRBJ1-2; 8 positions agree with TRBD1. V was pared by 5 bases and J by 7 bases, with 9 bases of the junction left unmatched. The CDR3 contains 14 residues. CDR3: CASSKDRAVGGYTF. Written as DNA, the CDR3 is TGTGCCAGCAGTAAGGACAGGGCGGTTGGTGGCTACACCTTC.

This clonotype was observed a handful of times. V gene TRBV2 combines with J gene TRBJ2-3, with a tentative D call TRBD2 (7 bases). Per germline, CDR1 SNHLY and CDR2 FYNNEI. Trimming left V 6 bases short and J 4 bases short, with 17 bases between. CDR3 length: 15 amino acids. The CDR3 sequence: CASSQWGGPADTQYF. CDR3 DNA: TGTGCCAGCAGCCAGTGGGGGGGCCCCGCAGATACGCAGTATTTT.

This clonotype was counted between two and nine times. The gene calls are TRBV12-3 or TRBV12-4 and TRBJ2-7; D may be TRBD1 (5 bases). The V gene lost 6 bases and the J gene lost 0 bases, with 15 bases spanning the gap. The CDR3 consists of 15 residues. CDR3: CASSPQGINSYEQYF. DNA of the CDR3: TGTGCCAGCAGCCCCCAGGGTATCAACTCCTACGAGCAGTACTTC.

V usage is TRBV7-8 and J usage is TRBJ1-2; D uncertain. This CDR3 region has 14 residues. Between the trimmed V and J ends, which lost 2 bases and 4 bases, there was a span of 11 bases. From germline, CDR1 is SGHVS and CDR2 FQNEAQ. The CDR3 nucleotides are TGTGCCAGCAGCTTAATCCGGGATATCTATGGCTACACCTTC. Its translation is CASSLIRDIYGYTF.

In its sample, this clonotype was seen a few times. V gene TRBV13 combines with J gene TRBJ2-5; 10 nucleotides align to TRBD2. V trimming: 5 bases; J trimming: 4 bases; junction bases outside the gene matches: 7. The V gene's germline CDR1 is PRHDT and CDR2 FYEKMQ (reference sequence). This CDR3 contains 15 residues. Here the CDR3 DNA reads TGTGCCAGCAGCCCTAGCGGGAGACGAGGAGAGACCCAGTACTTC. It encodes CASSPSGRRGETQYF.

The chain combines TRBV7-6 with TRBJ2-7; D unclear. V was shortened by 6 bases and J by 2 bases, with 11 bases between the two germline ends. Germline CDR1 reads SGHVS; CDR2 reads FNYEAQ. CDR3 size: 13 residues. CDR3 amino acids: CASSSTETYEQYF. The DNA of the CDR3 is TGTGCCAGCAGTTCCACAGAGACCTACGAGCAGTACTTC.

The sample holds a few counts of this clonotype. CDR3 region: CASKGLATGELFF. The CDR3 DNA sequence: TGTGCCAGCAAGGGTCTAGCAACCGGGGAGCTGTTTTTT. The J gene is TRBJ2-2, the V gene TRBV11-2, with D maybe TRBD2 (5 bases). Deletions cut 7 bases from V and 5 bases from J, with 11 bases between. Germline V lookup: CDR1 SGHAT, CDR2 FQNNGV. This CDR3 is 13 amino acids long.

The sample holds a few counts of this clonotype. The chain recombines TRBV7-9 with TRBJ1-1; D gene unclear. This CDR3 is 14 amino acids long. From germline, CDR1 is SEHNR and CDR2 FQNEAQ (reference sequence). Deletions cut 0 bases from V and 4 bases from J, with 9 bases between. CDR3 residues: CASSLASWGTEAFF. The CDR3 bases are TGTGCCAGCAGCTTAGCGAGTTGGGGCACTGAAGCTTTCTTT.

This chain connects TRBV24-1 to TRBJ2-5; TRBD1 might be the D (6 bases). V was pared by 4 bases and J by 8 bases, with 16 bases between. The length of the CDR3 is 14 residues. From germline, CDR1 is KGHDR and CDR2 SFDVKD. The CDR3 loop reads CATSDPGQGATQYF. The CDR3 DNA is TGTGCCACCAGTGACCCGGGACAAGGAGCAACCCAGTACTTC.